The 21 T cell receptor beta chains presented below share a single source sample, sequenced in a study of shared clonotypes between healthy human individuals. The assay was immunoSEQ multiplex PCR, and TCRdb's table has in-frame clones only and misses some. In the table there are roughly 2 million clones, just under 95% of which are singletons. Only CD45RO-negative cells positively selected for CCR7 counted as naive CD8 cells, so terminally differentiated effector memory CD45RA+ cells were excluded. Sequences were obtained from naive CD8+ T cells sorted from blood. The receptors originated from a young man in good health.

This rearrangement joins TRBV6-6 to TRBJ2-7; D is possibly TRBD1 (7 bases). CDR1 and CDR2 (germline): MNHNY, SVGAGI (reference sequence). The CDR3 is 15 residues long. Trimming removed 6 bases from V and 6 bases from J, with 21 bases in between. CDR3 sequence reads: CASSLPRGASGEQYF. In nucleotides, the CDR3 is TGTGCCAGCAGCCTCCCCAGGGGGGCAAGCGGCGAGCAGTACTTC.

This clone is a singleton in its sample. The chain is built from TRBV6-5 and TRBJ2-3, with D uncertain. The V and J ends lost 0 bases and 2 bases respectively, with 12 bases between them. Germline CDR1 is MNHEY and CDR2 is SVGAGI. This CDR3 has 16 amino acids. The CDR3 is CASSYSIEIITDTQYF. CDR3 bases: TGTGCCAGCAGTTACTCGATAGAGATTATCACAGATACGCAGTATTTT.

The genes are TRBV6-5 and TRBJ2-3; the D is unclear. The CDR3 has 15 amino acids. Germline CDR1 and CDR2: MNHEY and SVGAGI. Trimming took off 6 bases at V and 0 bases at J, with 13 bases between the two ends. CDR3 region: CASRYDAESTDTQYF. DNA of the CDR3: TGTGCCAGCAGATACGACGCCGAAAGCACAGATACGCAGTATTTT.

V usage is TRBV6-5 and J usage is TRBJ2-1, with a possible D match to TRBD2 (5 bases). CDR1 is MNHEY, CDR2 SVGAGI, per germline. Trimming took off 2 bases at V and 9 bases at J, with 11 bases between the two ends. This CDR3 contains 13 residues. The CDR3 region is CASSYRETLEQFF. The CDR3 DNA follows: TGTGCCAGCAGTTACAGGGAGACGCTTGAGCAGTTCTTC.

The V gene is TRBV11-1, the J gene TRBJ2-7; 11 bases are a match to TRBD1. The trim removed 4 bases at V and 4 bases at J, leaving 9 bases unmatched. The CDR3 is 16 residues long. Germline CDR1 SGHAT, CDR2 FQDESV (reference sequence). The CDR3 protein is CASSSEGQGAIYEQYF. The CDR3 nucleotides are TGTGCCAGCAGCTCGGAAGGACAGGGGGCGATATACGAGCAGTACTTC.

The gene calls are TRBV7-9 and TRBJ2-5; 7 bases align to TRBD1. V was clipped by 5 bases and J by 5 bases; unmatched bases: 8. Germline V CDR1 and CDR2: SEHNR, FQNEAQ (reference sequence). The CDR3 runs to 14 residues. CDR3 in amino acids: CASSPPTGDETQYF. The CDR3 DNA is TGTGCCAGCAGCCCACCTACAGGGGACGAGACCCAGTACTTC.

This clone was recorded once. The chain joins TRBV30 to TRBJ2-5; TRBD2 matches 14 bases. Unmatched junction bases numbered 7, after V lost 4 bases and J lost 9 bases. Germline values: CDR1 GTSNPN, CDR2 SVGIG (reference sequence). CDR3 size: 14 residues. In DNA form, the CDR3 reads TGTGCCTGGACCAGACTAGCGGGGGGGCGGCCCCAGTACTTC. It translates to CAWTRLAGGRPQYF.

CDR3 amino acids: CASSSDSSEQYF. The CDR3, as DNA: TGTGCCAGCAGCTCCGACTCGAGCGAGCAGTACTTC. The chain combines TRBV5-4 with TRBJ2-7; D not resolved. The germline V gene has CDR1 SGHNT and CDR2 YYREEE (reference sequence). Trimming removed 3 bases from V and 6 bases from J, with 10 bases in between. The CDR3 has 12 amino acids.

This chain uses TRBV5-1 with TRBJ2-3; tentative D call: TRBD1 (6 bases). Germline assignment: CDR1 SGHRS and CDR2 YFSETQ. Trimming pared 4 bases from V and 0 bases from J, leaving 27 bases between. This CDR3 contains 20 residues. Here the CDR3 reads CASSTAELDRVIVSTDTQYF. The CDR3 bases are TGCGCCAGCAGCACCGCAGAACTGGACAGAGTGATTGTTAGCACAGATACGCAGTATTTT.

The chain carries TRBV19 and TRBJ1-6, with 8 positions matching TRBD1. The CDR3 runs 16 residues. CDR1 LNHDA and CDR2 SQIVND come from the germline V gene (reference sequence). V lost 5 bases and J lost 8; bases outside the gene matches: 11. In DNA, the CDR3 is TGTGCCAGTAGTCCCTTGACAGGGGATTATCATTCACCCCTCCACTTT. It codes for CASSPLTGDYHSPLHF.

V is TRBV6-5 and J is TRBJ2-7, with D perhaps TRBD2 (5 bases). There are 14 residues in the CDR3. V gave up 8 bases and J gave up 2 bases, with 16 bases separating them. The germline V gene encodes CDR1 MNHEY and CDR2 SVGAGI. The CDR3 nucleotides are TGTGCCAGCCGGGGTGCGTTGACAACCTACGAGCAGTACTTC. This gives the protein CASRGALTTYEQYF.

This sequence joins TRBV28 and TRBJ2-4, with a possible D match to TRBD1 (6 bases). Germline assignment: CDR1 MDHEN and CDR2 SYDVKM. The CDR3 has 15 residues. V shed 2 bases and J shed 1 base, with 9 bases lying between them. CDR3 sequence reads: CASSLPRGAKNIQYF. The CDR3 DNA sequence: TGTGCCAGCAGTTTACCCAGGGGTGCCAAAAACATTCAGTACTTC.

The chain links TRBV5-4 to TRBJ2-7; D possibly corresponds to TRBD2 (6 bases). From germline, CDR1 is SGHNT and CDR2 YYREEE (reference sequence). The CDR3 is 15 amino acids. Deletions cut 4 bases from V and 7 bases from J, with 21 bases between. This CDR3 is CASSPIGTSQEEQYF. DNA for the CDR3: TGTGCCAGCAGCCCAATAGGGACTTCCCAAGAGGAGCAGTACTTC.

The chain links TRBV6-5 to TRBJ2-5, with D tentatively TRBD2 (5 bases). Germline CDR1 and CDR2: MNHEY and SVGAGI. Trimming stripped 2 bases from V and 3 bases from J, with 10 bases between. The CDR3 sequence is 14 residues long. CDR3 residues: CASSYGGLKETQYF. As DNA, the CDR3 is TGTGCCAGCAGTTACGGAGGACTTAAAGAGACCCAGTACTTC.

The J gene is TRBJ2-3, the V gene TRBV6-5; TRBD1 matches at 8 bases. The CDR3 sequence is 15 residues long. Per the germline V gene, CDR1 is MNHEY and CDR2 is SVGAGI. The junction had 5 bases not matched to a gene; V was cut back by 5 bases and J by 1 base. Here the CDR3 reads CASSLTGGRTDTQYF. Written as DNA, the CDR3 is TGTGCCAGCAGTCTTACAGGGGGTCGCACAGATACGCAGTATTTT.

The chain recombines TRBV10-1 with TRBJ2-6; TRBD1 agrees at 9 bases. Germline V gene lookup returns CDR1 WNHNN and CDR2 SYGVQD (reference sequence). Losses at the gene ends were 6 bases for V and 4 bases for J; bases not matched to a gene: 16. This CDR3 region has 19 residues. The CDR3 nucleotides are TGCGCCAGCAGCTACCTTATGGGACAGGGAACTCTGGGGGCCAACGTCCTGACTTTC. Its protein is CASSYLMGQGTLGANVLTF.

This clone was picked up one time. Within the sample, other DNA sequences also encode this same CDR3. The V and J genes are TRBV6-5 and TRBJ1-2; no firm D call. The CDR3 contains 13 residues. Germline values: CDR1 MNHEY, CDR2 SVGAGI. Trimming cost V 5 bases and J 2 bases, with 9 bases left between them. The CDR3 region has the DNA TGTGCCAGCAGTCCTGACGGAAACTATGGCTACACCTTC. It encodes CASSPDGNYGYTF.

The V call is TRBV6-5, the J call TRBJ2-7, with 9 nucleotides matching TRBD1. The CDR3 totals 15 residues. Germline CDR1 reads MNHEY; CDR2 reads SVGAGI. Unmatched junction bases numbered 8, after V lost 5 bases and J lost 3 bases. CDR3 region: CASSRTGQGNYEQYF. The CDR3 DNA follows: TGTGCCAGCAGTAGAACGGGACAGGGCAACTACGAGCAGTACTTC.

The chain combines TRBV9 with TRBJ1-2; TRBD1 might be the D (5 bases). In germline, CDR1 is SGDLS, CDR2 YYNGEE. The CDR3 is 15 amino acids. V lost 3 bases and J lost 3, with 15 bases in between. The CDR3 region is CASSADSGGDYGYTF. CDR3 DNA: TGTGCCAGCAGCGCGGATTCCGGGGGTGACTATGGCTACACCTTC.

The chain employs TRBV14 and TRBJ2-5; D might be TRBD1 (6 bases). The CDR3 has 16 residues. Germline assignment: CDR1 SGHDN and CDR2 FVKESK. The V end lost 4 bases, the J end lost 2 bases, and 17 bases lay between the germline ends. CDR3 protein: CASSPRDTYLQETQYF. Here the CDR3 DNA reads TGTGCCAGCAGCCCCCGGGACACCTACCTTCAAGAGACCCAGTACTTC.

The rearrangement joins TRBV19 to TRBJ1-2; maybe TRBD1 (6 bases). The CDR3 loop spans 13 amino acids. V dropped 10 bases and J dropped 1 base, with 13 bases sitting between them. Per the germline V gene, CDR1 is LNHDA and CDR2 is SQIVND (reference sequence). CDR3 coding DNA: TGTGCCACCCTGGACAGATTTAACTATGGCTACACCTTC. It specifies CATLDRFNYGYTF.